The 2 T cell receptor beta chains given below trace back to one sample, sequenced in a study of HIV-infected children after antiretroviral therapy interruption (dated by TCRdb to about 2019). The library was generated by 3' RACE. The reads were generated on an Illumina MiSeq. TCR libraries were generated from RNA by a 3' RACE protocol incorporating unique molecular identifiers so that PCR amplification bias could be corrected. TCRdb redid the processing of the public reads, applying fastp at Q25 and MiXCR, and retained in-frame beta chains. Rows are combined by CDR3 protein, so each entry shows the most common genes and DNA. The sample profile shows approximately 96,000 distinct CDR3 sequences; about 6.9% of them were found once. The ten biggest clones cover around 1.1% of the sample. The treatment or condition label here, explained by the study, means: PENTA 11 planned treatment interruption arm or continuous ART arm.

The specimen comprised CD45RA+ CD4+ T cells from PBMCs, pooled from several time points, sampled from a donor given antiretroviral therapy, either interrupted or continuous. The meaning of the sample's cell subset or site label: naive CD4+ CD45RA+ CD45RO- T cells. These TCRs come from a pool of human donors with HIV.

This clonotype has a count of ten or more. The chain is built from TRBV6-5 and TRBJ1-1; D is unclear. The V and J ends lost 0 bases and 2 bases respectively, with 4 bases between them. In germline, CDR1 is MNHEY, CDR2 SVGAGI. The CDR3 has 13 amino acids. The CDR3 bases are TGTGCCAGCAGTTACTCGCAAAACACTGAAGCTTTCTTT. Protein product: CASSYSQNTEAFF.

In its sample, this clonotype was seen many times. The chain carries TRBV3-1 and TRBJ2-1; the D is unclear. V lost 1 base and J lost 12, with 10 bases in between. CDR3 size: 12 residues. The germline V gene encodes CDR1 LGHDT and CDR2 YNNKEL (reference sequence). For the CDR3, the DNA is TGTGCCAGCAGCCAAGGATCCACGACGCAGTTCTTC. Amino acids: CASSQGSTTQFF.